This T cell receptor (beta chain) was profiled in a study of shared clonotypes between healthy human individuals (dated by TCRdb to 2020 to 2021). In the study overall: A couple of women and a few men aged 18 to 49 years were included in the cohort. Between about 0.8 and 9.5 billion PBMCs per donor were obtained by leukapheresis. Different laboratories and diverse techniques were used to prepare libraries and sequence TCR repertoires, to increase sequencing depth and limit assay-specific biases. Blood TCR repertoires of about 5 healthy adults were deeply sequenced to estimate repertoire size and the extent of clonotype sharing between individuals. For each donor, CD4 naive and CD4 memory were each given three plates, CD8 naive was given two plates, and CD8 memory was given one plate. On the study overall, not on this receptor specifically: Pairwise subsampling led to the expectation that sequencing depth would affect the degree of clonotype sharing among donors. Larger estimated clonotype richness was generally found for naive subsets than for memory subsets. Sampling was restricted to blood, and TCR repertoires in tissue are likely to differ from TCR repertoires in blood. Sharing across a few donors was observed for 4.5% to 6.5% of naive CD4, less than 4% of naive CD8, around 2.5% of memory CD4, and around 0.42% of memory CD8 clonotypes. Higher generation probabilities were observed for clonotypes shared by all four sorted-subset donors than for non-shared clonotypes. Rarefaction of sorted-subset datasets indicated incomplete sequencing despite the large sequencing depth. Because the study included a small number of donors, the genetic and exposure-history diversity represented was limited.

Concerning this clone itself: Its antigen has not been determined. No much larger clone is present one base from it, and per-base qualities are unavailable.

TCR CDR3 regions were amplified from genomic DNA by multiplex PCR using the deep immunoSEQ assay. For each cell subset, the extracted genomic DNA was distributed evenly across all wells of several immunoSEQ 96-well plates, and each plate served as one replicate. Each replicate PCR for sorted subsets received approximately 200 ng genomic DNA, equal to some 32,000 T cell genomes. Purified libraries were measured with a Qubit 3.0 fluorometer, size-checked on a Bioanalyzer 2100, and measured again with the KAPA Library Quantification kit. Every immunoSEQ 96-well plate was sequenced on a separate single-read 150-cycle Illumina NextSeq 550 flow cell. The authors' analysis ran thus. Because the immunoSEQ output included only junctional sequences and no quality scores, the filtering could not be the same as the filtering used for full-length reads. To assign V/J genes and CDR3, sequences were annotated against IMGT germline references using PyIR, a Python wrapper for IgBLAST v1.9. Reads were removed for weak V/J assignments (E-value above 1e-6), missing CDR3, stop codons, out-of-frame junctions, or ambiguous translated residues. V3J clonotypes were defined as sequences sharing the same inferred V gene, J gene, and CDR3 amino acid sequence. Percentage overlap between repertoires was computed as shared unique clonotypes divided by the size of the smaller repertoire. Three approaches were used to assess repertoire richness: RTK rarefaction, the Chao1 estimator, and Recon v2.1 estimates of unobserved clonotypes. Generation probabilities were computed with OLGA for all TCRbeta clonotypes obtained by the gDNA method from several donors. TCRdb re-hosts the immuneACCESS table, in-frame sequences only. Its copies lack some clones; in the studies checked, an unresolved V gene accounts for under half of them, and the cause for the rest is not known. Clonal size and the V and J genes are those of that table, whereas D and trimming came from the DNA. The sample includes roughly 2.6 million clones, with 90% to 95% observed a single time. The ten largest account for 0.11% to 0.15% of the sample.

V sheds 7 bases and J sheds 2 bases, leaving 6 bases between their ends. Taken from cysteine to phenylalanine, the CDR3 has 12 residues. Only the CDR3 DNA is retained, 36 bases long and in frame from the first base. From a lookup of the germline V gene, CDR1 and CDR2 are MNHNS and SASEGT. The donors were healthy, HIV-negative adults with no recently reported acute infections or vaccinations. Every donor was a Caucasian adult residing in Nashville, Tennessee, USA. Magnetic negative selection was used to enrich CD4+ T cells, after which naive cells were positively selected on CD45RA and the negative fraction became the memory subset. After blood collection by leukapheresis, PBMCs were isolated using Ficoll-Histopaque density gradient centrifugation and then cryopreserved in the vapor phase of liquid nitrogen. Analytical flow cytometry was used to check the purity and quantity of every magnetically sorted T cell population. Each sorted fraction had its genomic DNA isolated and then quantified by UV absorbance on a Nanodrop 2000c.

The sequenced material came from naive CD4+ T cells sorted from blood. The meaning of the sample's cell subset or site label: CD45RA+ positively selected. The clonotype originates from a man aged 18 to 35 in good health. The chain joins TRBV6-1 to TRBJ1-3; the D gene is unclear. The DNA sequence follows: TGTGCCAGCAAGGGTCCTGGAAACACCATATATTTT. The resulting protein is CASKGPGNTIYF.